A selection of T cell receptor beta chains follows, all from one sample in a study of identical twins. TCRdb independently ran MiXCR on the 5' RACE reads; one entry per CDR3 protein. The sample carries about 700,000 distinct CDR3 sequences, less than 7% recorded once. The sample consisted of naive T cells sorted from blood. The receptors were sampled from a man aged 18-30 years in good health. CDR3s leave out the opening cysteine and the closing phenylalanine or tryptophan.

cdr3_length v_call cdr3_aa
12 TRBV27 ASSTASPNQPQH
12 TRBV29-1 SAIKGQMNTEAF
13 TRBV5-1 ASKDPGTVANVLT
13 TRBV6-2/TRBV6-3 ASSYGLAAAYEQY
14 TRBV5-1 ASSPWIGREGNEQY
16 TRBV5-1 ASSGLAGGPGGKNIQY
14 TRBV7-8 ASSLGLREGDNEQF
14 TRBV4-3 ASSQDSGHPFYGYT
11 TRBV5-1 ASSYTGSGEQF
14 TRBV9 ASSSSLSDDYNEQF
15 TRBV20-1 SARGGLAGGRYNEQF
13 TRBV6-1 ASLGLAANTGELF
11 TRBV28 ASRDLAKNIQY
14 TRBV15 ATSRDWTARGDEQF
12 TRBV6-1 ASRVSAANSPLH
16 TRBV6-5 ASSYGLDWAGGDGEQF
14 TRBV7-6 ASSLNPPGAGSEQF
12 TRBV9 ASSGLGGRTEAF
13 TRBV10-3 AISEGTSDPYEQY
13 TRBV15 ATSRGLAGNNEQF
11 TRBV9 ASGAGGAGELF
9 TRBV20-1 SADRGNIQY
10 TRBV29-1 SVTGLQETQY
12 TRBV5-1 ASSPGTGANVLT
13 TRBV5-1 ASSLLGDPYNEQF
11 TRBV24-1 ATSDGMTDTQY